This TCR beta chain was recovered during a study of regulatory T cells in long-lasting Graves disease. This clonotype was recorded many times. The sample's time point: newly diagnosed GD, antithyroid drugs for less than 3 months. After RNA was extracted from PBMCs, the TCR library was made from it. The CDR3 extends over 12 amino acids. V lost 7 bases, J lost 6 bases, and 15 bases lay in between. Germline V lookup: CDR1 SQVTM, CDR2 ANQGSEA. Researchers made TCR beta libraries by using iRepertoire HTBI primers and running Arm-PCR on CDR3 regions. TCRdb re-called the multiplex PCR reads with MiXCR, one entry per CDR3 protein. The table has 350,000 to 450,000 distinct CDR3 sequences, 12% seen once. The sample was also reused in another study, on T cells in Graves' hyperthyroidism and ophthalmopathy.

The clonotype originates from a woman aged 18-29 years with Graves disease. Sequencing used peripheral blood mononuclear cells (PBMCs), obtained at new diagnosis, from a patient treated with antithyroid drugs. The V and J genes are TRBV29-1 and TRBJ1-1; tentative D call: TRBD1 (5 bases). CDR3 in DNA: TGCAGCGCTGGGGCAGGGAGGGCTGAAGCTTTCTTT. This gives the protein CSAGAGRAEAFF.